Below, 21 T cell receptor beta chains from the same sample are listed, as sequenced in a study of long-term antiretroviral therapy in people with HIV. With survey level as its setting, the immunoSEQ assay was v3.0. Some clones are missing from TCRdb's copy, which holds only in-frame ones; the method was immunoSEQ multiplex PCR. The table has roughly 21,000 clones, around 83% seen once; the top ten hold 5.6%. The sample was unsorted PBMCs, taken 0.2 years after starting antiretroviral therapy. Receptors originate from a woman aged 25 to 39 with HIV.

The J gene is TRBJ2-7, the V gene TRBV6-1; D not resolved. Trimming stripped 7 bases from V and 3 bases from J, with 13 bases between. The CDR3 contains 13 residues. Per germline, CDR1 MNHNS and CDR2 SASEGT. Here the CDR3 reads CASTASALYEQYF. The CDR3 region has the DNA TGTGCCAGCACCGCCAGCGCACTCTACGAGCAGTACTTC.

The rearrangement uses TRBV27 and TRBJ1-1; weak D call: TRBD1 (6 bases). Germline-derived CDR1 and CDR2 are MNHEY and SMNVEV (reference sequence). The CDR3 sequence is 15 residues long. Trimming took off 4 bases at V and 3 bases at J, with 15 bases between the two ends. The CDR3 nucleotides are TGTGCCAGCAGTTCGGGGGCCCGGAGGGACACTGAAGCTTTCTTT. The encoded protein is CASSSGARRDTEAFF.

The chain couples TRBV6-5 to TRBJ2-1; 7 nucleotides line up with TRBD1. Losses at the gene ends were 2 bases for V and 9 bases for J; bases not matched to a gene: 4. Germline V lookup: CDR1 MNHEY, CDR2 SVGAGI. The CDR3 sequence is 13 residues long. The CDR3 sequence is CASSYRQGREQFF. CDR3 DNA: TGTGCCAGCAGTTACAGACAGGGCCGTGAGCAGTTCTTC.

The chain recombines TRBV6-1 with TRBJ2-5, with D perhaps matching TRBD1 (6 bases). Trimming took off 6 bases at V and 5 bases at J, with 13 bases between the two ends. Germline CDR1 MNHNS, CDR2 SASEGT. CDR3 length: 13 residues. In nucleotides, the CDR3 is TGTGCCAGCAGCCCGACAGGAATCGAGACCCAGTACTTC. Protein: CASSPTGIETQYF.

The table lists this clone with a few counts. The chain recombines TRBV6-1 with TRBJ1-5; D remains unclear. The CDR3 spans 17 residues. Trimming took off 4 bases at V and 0 bases at J, with 16 bases between the two ends. In germline, CDR1 is MNHNS, CDR2 SASEGT. This CDR3 reads CASSARDWALSNQPQHF. CDR3 bases: TGTGCCAGCAGTGCCCGCGATTGGGCCCTTAGCAATCAGCCCCAGCATTTT.

The CDR3 loop is CASSQGGPGELFF. CDR3 DNA: TGCGCCAGCAGCCAAGGGGGACCCGGGGAGCTGTTTTTT. V usage is TRBV4-1 and J usage is TRBJ2-2, with D perhaps matching TRBD1 or TRBD2 (5 bases each). The CDR3 is 13 residues long. V was pared by 1 base and J by 6 bases, with 6 bases between. Germline CDR1 reads MGHRA; CDR2 reads YSYEKL.

V is TRBV2 and J is TRBJ1-2; 8 bases align to TRBD1. The germline CDR1 and CDR2 sequences are SNHLY and FYNNEI. J gave up 0 bases and V 4 bases, and 7 bases lay outside the gene matches. The CDR3 spans 16 residues. The CDR3 nucleotides read TGTGCCAGCAGTGTGGAGCAGGGGGCTTCTAACTATGGCTACACCTTC. The encoded protein is CASSVEQGASNYGYTF. The variable domain in full, with the rest retrieved from reference TRBV2 and TRBJ1-2, is EPEVTQTPSHQVTQMGQEVILRCVPISNHLYFYWYRQILGQKVEFLVSFYNNEISEKSEIFDDQFSVERPDGSNFTLKIRSTKLEDSAMYFCASSVEQGASNYGYTFGSGTRLTVV.

The V gene is TRBV30, the J gene TRBJ2-1; the D gene is possibly TRBD2 (5 bases). V lost 1 base, J lost 6 bases, and 10 bases lay in between. This CDR3 has 13 residues. Per germline, CDR1 GTSNPN and CDR2 SVGIG (reference sequence). CDR3 in amino acids: CAWSGGGANEQFF. DNA of the CDR3: TGTGCCTGGAGTGGAGGAGGAGCCAATGAGCAGTTCTTC.

This chain connects TRBV5-6 to TRBJ1-3; no definite D call. CDR1 is SGHDT, CDR2 YYEEEE, per germline. V lost 3 bases to trimming and J lost 4 bases, with 20 bases between them. CDR3 size: 17 residues. The CDR3 protein is CASSSTGFLDEGNTIYF. CDR3 nucleotide sequence: TGTGCCAGCAGCTCAACGGGTTTTCTGGATGAGGGAAACACCATATATTTT.

This chain joins TRBV4-1 and TRBJ1-2; D possibly corresponds to TRBD1 (6 bases). Trimming cost V 4 bases and J 6 bases, with 15 bases left between them. From germline, CDR1 is MGHRA and CDR2 YSYEKL. The CDR3 extends over 14 amino acids. CDR3 sequence reads: CASSRKSGVDGYTF. In nucleotides, the CDR3 is TGCGCCAGCAGCCGAAAATCAGGGGTTGATGGCTACACCTTC.

The chain links TRBV10-3 to TRBJ2-1, with D possibly being TRBD2 (5 bases). The CDR3 is 15 amino acids. Germline-derived CDR1 and CDR2 are ENHRY and SYGVKD. V lost 0 bases and J lost 7, with 13 bases in between. CDR3 DNA: TGTGCCATCAGTGAGTCTGTGGCAGGAGGAAATGAGCAGTTCTTC. As protein: CAISESVAGGNEQFF.

This clone is classed as large (0.1 to 1%). This sequence joins TRBV4-1 and TRBJ2-3; unclear D gene. This CDR3 region has 14 residues. V lost 3 bases and J lost 0, with 7 bases in between. Germline CDR1 and CDR2: MGHRA and YSYEKL. Here the CDR3 reads CASSQTSSTDTQYF. The CDR3 DNA is TGCGCCAGCAGCCAGACATCAAGCACAGATACGCAGTATTTT.

V gene TRBV7-9 combines with J gene TRBJ2-3; 7 bases fit TRBD2. The CDR3 runs to 13 residues. With 9 bases clipped from V and 5 bases from J, the junction kept 8 bases outside the gene matches. Germline V gene data show CDR1 as SEHNR and CDR2 as FQNEAQ (reference sequence). CDR3 bases: TGTGCCAGTGGGACGGGAGGCGGAGATACGCAGTATTTT. It codes for CASGTGGGDTQYF.

V usage is TRBV19 and J usage is TRBJ1-1; possibly TRBD1 for D (5 bases). The CDR3 has 17 amino acids. Trimming removed 5 bases from V and 6 bases from J, with 25 bases in between. CDR1 is LNHDA and CDR2 is SQIVND in the germline V gene (reference sequence). The CDR3 DNA follows: TGTGCCAGTAGTCTAGGACAAAAAGGCGGCCGAGGAGCTGAAGCTTTCTTT. Translation gives CASSLGQKGGRGAEAFF.

The CDR3 nucleotides read TGTGCCAGCACCCCCGGGGTGGACACTGAAGCTTTCTTT. It is translated as CASTPGVDTEAFF. The chain links TRBV28 to TRBJ1-1; unclear D gene. CDR3 length equals 13 residues. Per germline, CDR1 MDHEN and CDR2 SYDVKM. The ends were cut back, 7 bases at V and 3 bases at J, with 12 bases in the middle.

The chain combines TRBV13 with TRBJ1-1; D is ambiguous. Germline V gives CDR1 PRHDT, CDR2 FYEKMQ (reference sequence). This CDR3 spans 15 amino acids. V was cut by 0 bases and J by 0 bases, with 8 bases left in between. As DNA, the CDR3 is TGTGCCAGCAGCTTAGGCTTATTAGTGAACACTGAAGCTTTCTTT. It encodes CASSLGLLVNTEAFF.

The chain recombines TRBV5-8 with TRBJ2-1, with D perhaps given as TRBD1 or TRBD2 (5 bases each). The length of the CDR3 is 20 residues. Germline-derived CDR1 and CDR2 are SGHTS and YDEGEE. V lost 2 bases and J lost 12, with 36 bases in between. CDR3 bases: TGTGCCAGCAGCTTCTCCACTTATCGGGGCTCACTTCCGCCAATGAGCGGGCAGTTCTTC. Encoded protein: CASSFSTYRGSLPPMSGQFF.

The chain carries TRBV30 and TRBJ1-5; 7 nucleotides align to TRBD1. CDR3 length equals 13 residues. J gave up 4 bases and V 5 bases, and 5 bases lay outside the gene matches. Germline V gene data show CDR1 as GTSNPN and CDR2 as SVGIG (reference sequence). CDR3 sequence: CAWSGGINQPQHF. The CDR3 DNA reads as TGTGCCTGGTCAGGGGGGATTAATCAGCCCCAGCATTTT. The full variable domain, rest sourced from reference TRBV30 and TRBJ1-5, is SQTIHQWPATLVQPVGSPLSLECTVEGTSNPNLYWYRQAAGRGLQLLFYSVGIGQISSEVPQNLSASRPQDRQFILSSKKLLLSDSGFYLCAWSGGINQPQHFGDGTRLSIL.

The chain combines TRBV7-8 with TRBJ2-3, with 10 positions matching TRBD1. With V trimmed by 4 bases and J by 1 base, 2 bases remained unmatched. CDR1 is SGHVS, CDR2 FQNEAQ, per germline. The CDR3 covers 15 residues. The DNA for the CDR3 is TGTGCCAGCAGCTGGGGGACAGGGGGCACAGATACGCAGTATTTT. As protein: CASSWGTGGTDTQYF.

The chain employs TRBV27 and TRBJ2-2, with 8 bases that match TRBD1. The CDR3 extends over 15 amino acids. Germline assignment: CDR1 MNHEY and CDR2 SMNVEV (reference sequence). The trim removed 3 bases at V and 7 bases at J, leaving 7 bases unmatched. The CDR3 protein is CASSFQDRESGELFF. The CDR3 nucleotides are TGTGCCAGCAGTTTCCAGGACAGGGAGAGCGGGGAGCTGTTTTTT.

V and J are TRBV9 and TRBJ2-3; the D call may be TRBD1 or TRBD2 (7 bases each). This CDR3 spans 17 amino acids. Trimming stripped 4 bases from V and 0 bases from J, with 18 bases between. Per the germline V gene, CDR1 is SGDLS and CDR2 is YYNGEE. The CDR3: CASSPPQGGTSTDTQYF. The CDR3 DNA sequence: TGTGCCAGCAGCCCCCCTCAGGGGGGGACAAGCACAGATACGCAGTATTTT.